A selection of T cell receptor beta chains follows, all from one sample in a study of ipilimumab plus nivolumab after autologous stem cell transplantation. Using immunoSEQ multiplex PCR, the repertoire was profiled, and TCRdb retains in-frame clones only, with some absent. The data contain about 24,000 clones, around 83% of them seen just once; the ten biggest clones take up less than 5.5%. The sequences come from PBMCs, collected in a trial of ipilimumab plus nivolumab as post-transplant consolidation. The receptors stem from a male donor with diffuse large B-cell lymphoma. Both conserved end residues are part of each CDR3. The D gene is left open where the match is weak. For some rows the clone size is stated as once, few or many, or as a class when expanded; others skip it.

j_call clone_size v_call d_call cdr3_aa cdr3_nt
TRBJ2-3 . TRBV6-6 TRBD2 CASRRTSGGYTDTQYF TGTGCCAGCAGAAGGACTAGCGGGGGATACACAGATACGCAGTATTTT
TRBJ2-1 . TRBV7-6 TRBD2 CASSLAGGGAPYNEQFF TGTGCCAGCAGCTTAGCCGGCGGGGGGGCTCCCTACAATGAGCAGTTCTTC
TRBJ1-1 . TRBV29-1 . CSVDTRLSLEAFF TGCAGCGTTGATACAAGGCTAAGTCTTGAAGCTTTCTTT
TRBJ1-5 . TRBV6-1 . CASGDRSFNQPQHF TGTGCCAGCGGCGATAGGTCCTTCAATCAGCCCCAGCATTTT
TRBJ2-4 . TRBV13 TRBD1 CASSGTGLIQYF TGTGCCAGCAGTGGGACAGGACTCATTCAGTACTTC
TRBJ2-3 . TRBV5-3 . CARSLSRGPRTDTQYF TGTGCCAGAAGCTTGTCGCGGGGTCCCCGCACAGATACGCAGTATTTT
TRBJ1-5 . TRBV6-4 . CASSDEAGYSNQPQHF TGTGCCAGCAGTGACGAGGCGGGTTATAGCAATCAGCCCCAGCATTTT
TRBJ2-2 . TRBV12-5 . CASGLVLRDTGELFF TGTGCTAGTGGTTTGGTACTTAGAGACACCGGGGAGCTGTTTTTT
TRBJ1-6 . TRBV6-5 . CASSYDSISYNSPLHF TGTGCCAGCAGTTACGACTCCATCTCCTATAATTCACCCCTCCACTTT
TRBJ2-5 . TRBV6-1 . CASSERFETVKQYF TGTGCCAGCAGTGAACGATTTGAGACAGTAAAGCAGTACTTC
TRBJ2-4 . TRBV6-5 . CASSTQGRNIQYF TGTGCCAGCAGTACCCAAGGACGGAACATTCAGTACTTC
TRBJ2-1 . TRBV7-2 TRBD2 CASSLNPSGGGLGQFF TGTGCCAGCAGCTTAAACCCTAGCGGGGGGGGTTTAGGGCAGTTCTTC
TRBJ1-5 . TRBV12-2 . CASRFGRQNQPQHF TGTGCAAGTCGCTTCGGACGGCAGAATCAGCCCCAGCATTTT
TRBJ2-1 . TRBV6-5 . CASSSSPGRSNNEQFF TGTGCCAGCAGTTCATCACCGGGCCGAAGCAACAATGAGCAGTTCTTC
TRBJ1-4 few TRBV6-5 . CASSYSGGLEEKLFF TGTGCCAGCAGTTACTCGGGCGGGCTCGAGGAAAAACTGTTTTTT
TRBJ2-7 once TRBV5-5 TRBD1 CASSGRQGSPTEQYF TGTGCCAGCAGCGGAAGACAGGGTTCCCCCACCGAGCAGTACTTC
TRBJ1-4 . TRBV6-5 TRBD1 CASRDRATNEKLFF TGTGCCAGCAGGGACAGGGCAACTAATGAAAAACTGTTTTTT
TRBJ2-7 few TRBV6-1 . CASSQPFSGKYEQYF TGTGCCAGCAGTCAACCGTTTAGCGGCAAGTACGAGCAGTACTTC
TRBJ1-1 . TRBV7-3 . CASSLNGGLLGTEAFF TGTGCCAGCAGCTTAAATGGGGGGCTCTTGGGCACTGAAGCTTTCTTT
TRBJ1-5 . TRBV7-2 TRBD1 CASSLQGVGNQPQHF TGTGCCAGCAGCCTTCAGGGGGTGGGAAATCAGCCCCAGCATTTT
TRBJ1-5 . TRBV6-4 . CASTSPGAVSNQPQHF TGTGCCAGCACCTCACCTGGGGCAGTCAGCAATCAGCCCCAGCATTTT
TRBJ1-1 . TRBV19 . CASTKWGSSISNPHEAFF TGTGCCAGTACAAAGTGGGGCAGTTCCATAAGTAACCCCCATGAAGCTTTCTTT
TRBJ2-5 . TRBV15 . CATSRVGRDEKTQYF TGTGCCACCAGCAGAGTGGGCAGGGACGAAAAGACCCAGTACTTC